This entry lists 27 T cell receptor beta chains sequenced from one sample in a study of blood T cell repertoires in COVID-19. Profiled with immunoSEQ multiplex PCR; TCRdb holds only in-frame clones, not every one. Among some 340,000 clones listed, 65% to 85% were seen once. Material for sequencing was peripheral blood. The receptors stem from a man aged 30-40 years with active or convalescent COVID-19.

J is TRBJ2-3 and V is TRBV4-2, with 7 bases lining up with TRBD2. Looked up from germline, CDR1 is LGHNA and CDR2 is YNFKEQ. The CDR3 has 16 amino acids. V shed 0 bases, J shed 6 bases, and the junction held 9 bases outside the gene matches. The CDR3 loop is CASSQDQGGGGDTQYF. Written as DNA, the CDR3 is TGTGCCAGCAGCCAAGATCAGGGCGGGGGAGGGGATACGCAGTATTTT.

This rearrangement joins TRBV19 to TRBJ2-1; TRBD2 matches at 7 bases. Germline CDR1 and CDR2: LNHDA and SQIVND (reference sequence). The CDR3 spans 12 residues. With V trimmed by 7 bases and J by 7 bases, 4 bases remained unmatched. The CDR3 DNA reads as TGTGCCAGTACGACTAGCAAGAATGAGCAGTTCTTC. This translates into CASTTSKNEQFF.

A few counts support this clone. V usage is TRBV9 and J usage is TRBJ2-3, with 8 bases lining up with TRBD2. Germline CDR1 is SGDLS and CDR2 is YYNGEE. Trimming cost V 4 bases and J 5 bases; bases outside gene matches: 12. The length of the CDR3 is 16 residues. The DNA of the CDR3 is TGTGCCAGCAGCCCTCAAGCGGGGGCTGGGGGAGATACGCAGTATTTT. Amino acids: CASSPQAGAGGDTQYF.

This sequence joins TRBV19 and TRBJ2-1; 8 bases fit TRBD1. The CDR3 has 14 residues. Unmatched junction bases numbered 6, after V lost 7 bases and J lost 4 bases. CDR1 and CDR2 (germline): LNHDA, SQIVND (reference sequence). The CDR3 DNA is TGTGCCAGTACTAACAGGGGGGTTTACAATGAGCAGTTCTTC. As protein: CASTNRGVYNEQFF.

V gene TRBV7-6 combines with J gene TRBJ2-5; D is possibly TRBD2 (6 bases). CDR3 length: 14 amino acids. V shed 0 bases and J shed 5 bases, with 10 bases lying between them. Germline values: CDR1 SGHVS, CDR2 FNYEAQ. The CDR3 DNA reads as TGTGCCAGCAGCTTAGCGGGGGGATCGGAGACCCAGTACTTC. It encodes CASSLAGGSETQYF.

J is TRBJ1-6 and V is TRBV30, with a weak D call TRBD1 (6 bases). The CDR3 extends over 12 amino acids. Germline V lookup: CDR1 GTSNPN, CDR2 SVGIG (reference sequence). Trimming stripped 8 bases from V and 7 bases from J, with 12 bases between. The CDR3 loop is CARGSGNSPLHF. The CDR3, as DNA: TGTGCCAGGGGGAGCGGAAATTCACCCCTCCACTTT.

V usage is TRBV7-8 and J usage is TRBJ2-5, with D possibly being TRBD2 (5 bases). This CDR3 contains 13 residues. Germline V gene lookup returns CDR1 SGHVS and CDR2 FQNEAQ. V lost 1 base and J 4 bases, leaving 7 bases between the germline ends. As DNA, the CDR3 is TGTGCCAGCAGCTTAGGAGAGGGAGAGACCCAGTACTTC. It translates to CASSLGEGETQYF.

The chain links TRBV6-5 to TRBJ1-1; unclear D gene. CDR1 and CDR2 from the germline V gene are MNHEY and SVGAGI. V dropped 7 bases and J dropped 7 bases, with 22 bases sitting between them. The CDR3 totals 15 residues. The CDR3 DNA is TGTGCCAGCACCGCCCTCAGTGGAGGTGGTGGTGAAGCTTTCTTT. This sequence encodes CASTALSGGGGEAFF.

V is TRBV5-1 and J is TRBJ1-1, with no clear D. V lost 0 bases and J 0 bases, leaving 6 bases between the germline ends. Germline V lookup: CDR1 SGHRS, CDR2 YFSETQ. The CDR3 covers 14 residues. The CDR3 bases are TGCGCCAGCAGCTTGGTGGCGGTGAACACTGAAGCTTTCTTT. This gives the protein CASSLVAVNTEAFF.

V is TRBV5-4 and J is TRBJ1-2; 10 bases are a match to TRBD1. After removal of 4 bases from V and 8 bases from J, the junction contained 5 bases not matched to a gene. This CDR3 spans 13 amino acids. Germline V gene lookup returns CDR1 SGHNT and CDR2 YYREEE (reference sequence). The CDR3 DNA sequence: TGTGCCAGCAGCCTGACAGGGGGCGAAGGCTACACCTTC. It specifies CASSLTGGEGYTF.

This chain joins TRBV5-5 and TRBJ1-2; TRBD1 matches at 7 bases. CDR3 size: 15 residues. V lost 2 bases and J lost 4; bases outside the gene matches: 8. Germline V gene sequence: CDR1 SGHKS, CDR2 YYEKEE (reference sequence). CDR3 loop: CASSFTGDHGYGYTF. In DNA, the CDR3 is TGTGCCAGCAGCTTTACAGGGGATCATGGCTATGGCTACACCTTC.

This clone was found once. The V gene is TRBV6-2 or TRBV6-3, the J gene TRBJ2-5, with 11 nucleotides matching TRBD2. Per the germline V gene, CDR1 is MNHEY and CDR2 is SVGEGT. The CDR3 sequence is 17 residues long. The trim removed 0 bases at V and 0 bases at J, leaving 3 bases unmatched. The DNA for the CDR3 is TGTGCCAGCAGTTACTCAGGGGGACTAGCGGACCAAGAGACCCAGTACTTC. It is translated as CASSYSGGLADQETQYF.

The V gene is TRBV6-5, the J gene TRBJ2-3, with TRBD1 identical over 7 bases. CDR1 is MNHEY and CDR2 is SVGAGI in the germline V gene. The CDR3 is made up of 15 amino acids. Germline trimming cut 8 bases from V and 3 bases from J; bases unmatched to any gene: 11. The CDR3 DNA reads as TGTGCCAGCGGATCCCGACAGGGAAGGACAGATACGCAGTATTTT. Its protein is CASGSRQGRTDTQYF.

The chain joins TRBV19 to TRBJ1-4; a weak D match, TRBD1 (6 bases). Trimming removed 10 bases at V and 4 bases at J, with 16 bases between. The V gene's germline CDR1 is LNHDA and CDR2 SQIVND (reference sequence). The CDR3 is 14 residues long. CDR3 amino acids: CATSRGGDNEKLFF. The DNA of the CDR3 is TGTGCCACGTCGCGAGGGGGGGATAATGAAAAACTGTTTTTT.

The rearrangement uses TRBV7-9 and TRBJ2-1; TRBD2 is a possible D gene (5 bases). V was pared by 0 bases and J by 3 bases, with 12 bases between. Germline CDR1 and CDR2: SEHNR and FQNEAQ (reference sequence). The CDR3 has 16 amino acids. CDR3: CASSLAVGGHYNEQFF. The DNA for the CDR3 is TGTGCCAGCAGCTTAGCGGTGGGCGGGCACTACAATGAGCAGTTCTTC.

The chain uses TRBV9 and TRBJ1-3; no reliable D call. The CDR3 has 15 amino acids. Between the trimmed V and J ends, which lost 0 bases and 2 bases, there was a span of 9 bases. Germline assignment: CDR1 SGDLS and CDR2 YYNGEE. CDR3 region: CASSVARGAGNTIYF. CDR3 bases: TGTGCCAGCAGCGTAGCTCGAGGAGCTGGAAACACCATATATTTT. Supplemented by reference TRBV9 and TRBJ1-3, the full variable domain reads DSGVTQTPKHLITATGQRVTLRCSPRSGDLSVYWYQQSLDQGLQFLIQYYNGEERAKGNILERFSAQQFPDLHSELNLSSLELGDSALYFCASSVARGAGNTIYFGEGSWLTVV.

This clone was seen a single time. The chain uses TRBV30 and TRBJ1-1; the D gene is possibly TRBD1 (6 bases). CDR3 size: 15 residues. V was pared by 2 bases and J by 1 base, with 14 bases between. CDR1 and CDR2 from the germline V gene are GTSNPN and SVGIG (reference sequence). The CDR3 sequence: CAWSTLGGQNTEAFF. The CDR3 DNA reads TGTGCCTGGAGTACCCTAGGGGGACAGAACACTGAAGCTTTCTTT.

The chain links TRBV7-9 to TRBJ2-5; the D is unclear. Germline values: CDR1 SEHNR, CDR2 FQNEAQ (reference sequence). This CDR3 contains 12 residues. V lost 3 bases, J lost 1 base, and 3 bases lay in between. This CDR3 reads CASSFGQETQYF. The DNA of the CDR3 is TGTGCCAGCAGCTTCGGCCAAGAGACCCAGTACTTC.

This clone appeared a single time. This chain joins TRBV19 and TRBJ2-7, with D possibly matching TRBD2 (7 bases). Germline V gives CDR1 LNHDA, CDR2 SQIVND (reference sequence). V was cut by 2 bases and J by 0 bases, with 14 bases left in between. CDR3 length: 16 amino acids. The CDR3 DNA follows: TGTGCCAGTAGTATAATAAGGGGGGGATTCTCCTACGAGCAGTACTTC. This gives the protein CASSIIRGGFSYEQYF. The variable domain in full, completed from reference TRBV19 and TRBJ2-7, reads DGGITQSPKYLFRKEGQNVTLSCEQNLNHDAMYWYRQDPGQGLRLIYYSQIVNDFQKGDIAEGYSVSREKKESFPLTVTSAQKNPTAFYLCASSIIRGGFSYEQYFGPGTRLTVT.

V usage is TRBV29-1 and J usage is TRBJ1-1; D not certain. Germline assignment: CDR1 SQVTM and CDR2 ANQGSEA. The CDR3 spans 13 residues. DNA for the CDR3: TGCACCATGCGGCAGACTAGGGACACTGAAGCTTTCTTT. Translated: CTMRQTRDTEAFF.

The V gene is TRBV7-9, the J gene TRBJ2-7, with D possibly matching TRBD2 (6 bases). This CDR3 is built from 12 residues. Germline V gives CDR1 SEHNR, CDR2 FQNEAQ (reference sequence). The V end lost 6 bases, the J end lost 12 bases, and 18 bases lay between the germline ends. For the CDR3, the DNA is TGTGCCAGCAGTCAAGGGCCGGGAGCGTCGTACTTC. This codes for CASSQGPGASYF.

As DNA, the CDR3 is TGTGCCAGCAGTGCCGAGAGGTGGGGAGGAAATCAGCCCCAGCATTTT. This codes for CASSAERWGGNQPQHF. This chain links TRBV6-1 with TRBJ1-5; D is unclear. This CDR3 has 16 residues. Germline values: CDR1 MNHNS, CDR2 SASEGT. V lost 4 bases to trimming and J lost 4 bases, with 17 bases between them.

The chain is built from TRBV7-9 and TRBJ1-2; the match to TRBD1 covers 9 bases. The V gene's germline CDR1 is SEHNR and CDR2 FQNEAQ (reference sequence). V shed 5 bases and J 4 bases; nucleotides not matched to a gene: 11. CDR3 length: 16 amino acids. CDR3 in amino acids: CASSEPDRGFGYGYTF. The CDR3 DNA sequence: TGTGCCAGCAGCGAACCGGACAGGGGCTTTGGCTATGGCTACACCTTC.

The V call is TRBV9, the J call TRBJ1-1; D is perhaps TRBD1 (6 bases). The CDR3 has 17 amino acids. Between the trimmed V and J ends, which lost 3 bases and 1 base, there was a span of 19 bases. From germline, CDR1 is SGDLS and CDR2 YYNGEE. CDR3 amino acids: CASSAPPRTVSNTEAFF. Written as DNA, the CDR3 is TGTGCCAGCAGCGCGCCCCCTAGGACAGTTTCGAACACTGAAGCTTTCTTT.

CDR3 sequence (DNA): TGTGCCAGCTGGCCAGCGGGAGCTGGGGATGAGCAGTTCTTC. Amino acids: CASWPAGAGDEQFF. The chain links TRBV6-5 to TRBJ2-1, with 8 positions matching TRBD2. Unmatched junction bases numbered 11, after V lost 8 bases and J lost 8 bases. Germline V gene lookup returns CDR1 MNHEY and CDR2 SVGAGI. The CDR3 spans 14 residues.

The chain has TRBV11-2 and TRBJ2-7, with 7 nucleotides matching TRBD2. The trim removed 8 bases at V and 6 bases at J, leaving 4 bases unmatched. Germline-derived CDR1 and CDR2 are SGHAT and FQNNGV. The CDR3 consists of 11 residues. CDR3 region: CASRGVGEQYF. As DNA, the CDR3 is TGTGCCAGCCGGGGGGTTGGCGAGCAGTACTTC. Full variable domain (rest looked up from reference TRBV11-2 and TRBJ2-7): EAGVAQSPRYKIIEKRQSVAFWCNPISGHATLYWYQQILGQGPKLLIQFQNNGVVDDSQLPKDRFSAERLKGVDSTLKIQPAKLEDSAVYLCASRGVGEQYFGPGTRLTVT.

In its sample, this clone was seen once. The V call is TRBV28, the J call TRBJ2-7; D gene unclear. The ends were cut back, 8 bases at V and 0 bases at J, with 14 bases in the middle. CDR3 length: 14 residues. Germline V CDR1 and CDR2: MDHEN, SYDVKM. CDR3 sequence reads: CASGGDWSSYEQYF. The CDR3 nucleotides read TGTGCCAGCGGTGGAGACTGGAGCTCCTACGAGCAGTACTTC.